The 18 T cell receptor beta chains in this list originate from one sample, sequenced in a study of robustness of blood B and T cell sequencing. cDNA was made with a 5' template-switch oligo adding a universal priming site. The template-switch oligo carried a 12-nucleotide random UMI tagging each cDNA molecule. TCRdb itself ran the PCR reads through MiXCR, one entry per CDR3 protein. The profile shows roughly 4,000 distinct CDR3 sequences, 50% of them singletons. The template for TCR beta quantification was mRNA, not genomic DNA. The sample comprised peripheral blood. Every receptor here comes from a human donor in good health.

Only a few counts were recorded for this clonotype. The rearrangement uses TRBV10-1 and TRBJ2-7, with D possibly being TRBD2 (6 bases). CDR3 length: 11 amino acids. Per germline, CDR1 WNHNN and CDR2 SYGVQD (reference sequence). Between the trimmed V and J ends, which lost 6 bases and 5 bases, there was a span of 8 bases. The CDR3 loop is CASSGGDEQYF. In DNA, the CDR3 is TGCGCCAGCAGCGGAGGGGACGAGCAGTACTTC.

The CDR3: CAISGEPGLRTGELFF. The CDR3 DNA reads as TGTGCCATCAGCGGGGAGCCGGGACTACGGACCGGGGAGCTGTTTTTT. The V call is TRBV10-3, the J call TRBJ2-2; 7 bases map to TRBD2. The V gene's germline CDR1 is ENHRY and CDR2 SYGVKD. V trimming: 6 bases; J trimming: 5 bases; junction bases outside the gene matches: 12. This CDR3 has 16 amino acids.

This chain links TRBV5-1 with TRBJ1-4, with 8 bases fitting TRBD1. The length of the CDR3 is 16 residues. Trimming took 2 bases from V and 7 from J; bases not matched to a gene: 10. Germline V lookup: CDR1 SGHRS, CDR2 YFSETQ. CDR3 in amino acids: CASSLKPDRGAEKLFF. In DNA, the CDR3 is TGCGCCAGCAGCTTAAAGCCTGACAGGGGTGCTGAAAAACTGTTTTTT.

CDR3 nucleotide sequence: TGTGCCAGCAGCTTCGCCAGGGCTAGCACCGGGGAGCTGTTTTTT. The encoded protein is CASSFARASTGELFF. The V and J genes are TRBV7-2 and TRBJ2-2; possible D gene TRBD1, 5 bases. The CDR3 length is 15 residues. V was shortened by 3 bases and J by 4 bases, with 12 bases between the two germline ends. CDR1 is SGHTA, CDR2 FQGNSA, per germline. The full variable domain, rest sourced from reference TRBV7-2 and TRBJ2-2, is GAGVSQSPSNKVTEKGKDVELRCDPISGHTALYWYRQSLGQGLEFLIYFQGNSAPDKSGLPSDRFSAERTGGSVSTLTIQRTQQEDSAVYLCASSFARASTGELFFGEGSRLTVL.

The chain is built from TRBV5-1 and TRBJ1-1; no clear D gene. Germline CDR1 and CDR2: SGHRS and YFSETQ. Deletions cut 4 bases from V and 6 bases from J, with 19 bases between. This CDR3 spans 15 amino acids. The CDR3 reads CASSLGSTPFAEAFF. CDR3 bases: TGCGCCAGCAGCCTCGGATCCACCCCATTCGCTGAAGCTTTCTTT.

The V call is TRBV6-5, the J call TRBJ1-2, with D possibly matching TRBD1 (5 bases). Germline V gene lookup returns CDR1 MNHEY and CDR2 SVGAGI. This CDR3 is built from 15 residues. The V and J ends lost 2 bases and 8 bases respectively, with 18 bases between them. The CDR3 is CASSYDGSPGGGYTF. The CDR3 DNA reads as TGTGCCAGCAGTTACGACGGGAGTCCCGGGGGGGGCTACACCTTC.

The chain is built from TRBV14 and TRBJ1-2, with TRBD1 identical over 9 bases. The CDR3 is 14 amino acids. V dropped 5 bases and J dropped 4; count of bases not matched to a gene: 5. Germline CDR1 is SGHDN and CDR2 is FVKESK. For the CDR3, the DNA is TGTGCCAGCAGCGGACAGGGGACCCTCTATGGCTACACCTTC. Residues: CASSGQGTLYGYTF.

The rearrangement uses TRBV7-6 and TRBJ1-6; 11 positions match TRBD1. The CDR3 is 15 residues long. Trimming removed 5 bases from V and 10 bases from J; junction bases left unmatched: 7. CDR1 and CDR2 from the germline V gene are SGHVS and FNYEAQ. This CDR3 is CASSLGQGDYSPLHF. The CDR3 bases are TGTGCCAGCAGCCTGGGACAGGGGGATTACTCACCCCTCCACTTT.

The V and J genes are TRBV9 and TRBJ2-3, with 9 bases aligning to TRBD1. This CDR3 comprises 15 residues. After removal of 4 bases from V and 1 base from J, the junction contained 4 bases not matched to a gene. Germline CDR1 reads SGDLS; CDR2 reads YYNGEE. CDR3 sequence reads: CASSPGQGRTDTQYF. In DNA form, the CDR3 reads TGTGCCAGCAGCCCAGGACAGGGGCGCACAGATACGCAGTATTTT.

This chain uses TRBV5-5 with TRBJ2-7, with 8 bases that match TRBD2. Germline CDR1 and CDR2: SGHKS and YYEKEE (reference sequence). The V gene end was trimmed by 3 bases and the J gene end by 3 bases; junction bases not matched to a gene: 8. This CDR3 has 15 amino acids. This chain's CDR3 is CASSWIAGKGYEQYF. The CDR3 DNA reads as TGTGCCAGCAGCTGGATAGCGGGGAAGGGCTACGAGCAGTACTTC. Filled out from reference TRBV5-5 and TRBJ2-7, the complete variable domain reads DAGVTQSPTHLIKTRGQQVTLRCSPISGHKSVSWYQQVLGQGPQFIFQYYEKEERGRGNFPDRFSARQFPNYSSELNVNALLLGDSALYLCASSWIAGKGYEQYFGPGTRLTVT.

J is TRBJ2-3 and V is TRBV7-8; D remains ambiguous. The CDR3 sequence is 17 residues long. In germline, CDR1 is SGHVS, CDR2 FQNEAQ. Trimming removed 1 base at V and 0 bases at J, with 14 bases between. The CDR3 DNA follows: TGTGCCAGCAGCTTAGGGTATGGGCAGGAGAGCACAGATACGCAGTATTTT. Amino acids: CASSLGYGQESTDTQYF.

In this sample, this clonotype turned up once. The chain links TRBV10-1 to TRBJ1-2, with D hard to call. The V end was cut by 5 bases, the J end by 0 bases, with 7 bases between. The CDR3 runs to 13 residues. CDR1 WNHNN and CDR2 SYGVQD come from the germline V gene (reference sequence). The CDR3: CASSPGPNYGYTF. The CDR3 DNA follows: TGCGCCAGCAGTCCCGGTCCTAACTATGGCTACACCTTC.

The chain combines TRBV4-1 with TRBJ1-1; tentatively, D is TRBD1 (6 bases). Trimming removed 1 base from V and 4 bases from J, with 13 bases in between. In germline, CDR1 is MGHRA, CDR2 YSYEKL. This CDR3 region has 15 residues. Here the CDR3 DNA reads TGCGCCAGCAGCCAAGCGCAGGGGTTGGTCACTGAAGCTTTCTTT. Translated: CASSQAQGLVTEAFF.

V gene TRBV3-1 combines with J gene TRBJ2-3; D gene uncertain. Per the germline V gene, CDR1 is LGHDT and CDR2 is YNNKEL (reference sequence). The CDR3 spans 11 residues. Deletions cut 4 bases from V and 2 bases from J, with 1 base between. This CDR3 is CASSLTDTQYF. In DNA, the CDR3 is TGTGCCAGCAGCCTCACAGATACGCAGTATTTT.

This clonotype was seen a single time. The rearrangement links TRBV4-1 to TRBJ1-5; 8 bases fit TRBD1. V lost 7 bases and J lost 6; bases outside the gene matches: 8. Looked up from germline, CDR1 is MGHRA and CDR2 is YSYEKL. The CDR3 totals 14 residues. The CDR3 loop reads CASTLTGVGQPQHF. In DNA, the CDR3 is TGCGCCAGCACATTGACAGGGGTTGGTCAGCCCCAGCATTTT.

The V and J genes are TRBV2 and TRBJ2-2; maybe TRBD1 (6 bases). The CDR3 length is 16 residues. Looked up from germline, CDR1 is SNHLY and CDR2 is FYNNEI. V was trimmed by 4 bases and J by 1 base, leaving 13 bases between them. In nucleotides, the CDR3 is TGTGCCAGCAGTGCTCAGGGGCAGAGGAACACCGGGGAGCTGTTTTTT. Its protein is CASSAQGQRNTGELFF.

For the CDR3, the DNA is TGCGCCAGCAGCTCCGGCTATCTCAGGGGTGGAGATACGCAGTATTTT. Protein product: CASSSGYLRGGDTQYF. The chain uses TRBV5-1 and TRBJ2-3, with D maybe TRBD1 (6 bases). This CDR3 has 16 amino acids. V lost 3 bases and J lost 5, with 19 bases in between. Per germline, CDR1 SGHRS and CDR2 YFSETQ.

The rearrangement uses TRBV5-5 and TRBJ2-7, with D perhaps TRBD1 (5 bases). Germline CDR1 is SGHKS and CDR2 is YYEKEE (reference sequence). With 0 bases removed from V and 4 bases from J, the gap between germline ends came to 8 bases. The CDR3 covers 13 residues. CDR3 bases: TGTGCCAGCAGCTTGGAGGGGTGGTACGAGCAGTACTTC. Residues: CASSLEGWYEQYF.